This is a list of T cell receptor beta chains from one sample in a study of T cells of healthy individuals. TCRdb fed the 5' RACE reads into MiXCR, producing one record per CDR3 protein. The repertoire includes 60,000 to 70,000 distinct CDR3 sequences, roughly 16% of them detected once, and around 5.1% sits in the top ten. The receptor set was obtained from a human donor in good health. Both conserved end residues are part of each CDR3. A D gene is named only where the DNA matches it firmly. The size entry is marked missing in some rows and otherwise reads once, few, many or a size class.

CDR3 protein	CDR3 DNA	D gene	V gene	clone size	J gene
CASSYSSGAGYNEQFF	TGTGCCAGCAGTTACTCATCCGGGGCGGGGTACAATGAGCAGTTCTTC	-	TRBV6-2/TRBV6-3	many	TRBJ2-1
CASSSGGAGADEQFF	TGCGCCAGCAGTTCGGGAGGGGCTGGTGCAGATGAGCAGTTCTTC	TRBD2	TRBV4-3	few	TRBJ2-1
CASSQRGRAAQPQHF	TGTGCCAGCAGCCAACGCGGCAGGGCGGCTCAGCCCCAGCATTTT	-	TRBV3-1	many	TRBJ1-5
CASSLRSGSYEQYF	TGTGCCAGCAGCCTACGTTCAGGGTCCTACGAGCAGTACTTC	-	TRBV3-1	-	TRBJ2-7
CASSKSNEQFF	TGTGCCAGCAGCAAGAGCAATGAGCAGTTCTTC	-	TRBV7-3	many	TRBJ2-1
CSVEKESNEQFF	TGCAGCGTTGAGAAGGAGAGTAATGAGCAGTTCTTC	-	TRBV29-1	many	TRBJ2-1
CASSLAQGAHHEQYF	TGTGCCAGCAGCTTAGCCCAGGGGGCGCACCACGAGCAGTACTTC	TRBD1	TRBV7-9	few	TRBJ2-7
CASSEMEGGTHGYTF	TGTGCCAGCAGTGAAATGGAGGGGGGAACTCATGGCTACACCTTC	-	TRBV25-1	-	TRBJ1-2
CASSSTSRNEQFF	TGTGCCAGCAGCTCGACTAGCCGAAATGAGCAGTTCTTC	TRBD2	TRBV7-9	many	TRBJ2-1
CASSRSTGQGSNEQFF	TGTGCCAGCTCACGCAGTACGGGACAGGGCTCTAATGAGCAGTTCTTC	TRBD1	TRBV18	-	TRBJ2-1
CASSTGSGELFF	TGTGCTAGCAGCACCGGTTCCGGGGAGCTGTTTTTT	-	TRBV7-7	-	TRBJ2-2
CSGSQEINEKLFF	TGCAGCGGTTCCCAGGAGATTAATGAAAAACTGTTTTTT	-	TRBV29-1	many	TRBJ1-4
CSARDGGGAYGYTF	TGCAGTGCTAGAGATGGGGGGGGCGCATACGGCTACACCTTC	-	TRBV20-1	many	TRBJ1-2
CASSLHREGGYNF	TGTGCCAGCAGCCTCCACAGGGAAGGTGGCTACAACTTC	-	TRBV7-8	-	TRBJ1-2
CASSPRDRGGNPDTQYF	TGTGCCAGCTCACCACGGGACAGGGGCGGCAATCCAGATACGCAGTATTTT	TRBD1	TRBV18	many	TRBJ2-3
CSVGDRKAQHF	TGCAGCGTGGGGGATCGGAAGGCCCAGCATTTT	-	TRBV29-1	few	TRBJ1-5
CSARPTGGNQPQHF	TGCAGTGCTAGACCGACGGGGGGCAATCAGCCCCAGCATTTT	-	TRBV20-1	-	TRBJ1-5
CASSLAQGNSPLHF	TGTGCCAGCAGCTTGGCGCAGGGAAATTCACCCCTCCACTTT	-	TRBV7-9	few	TRBJ1-6
CASSLVRGLVEETQYF	TGTGCCAGCAGCTTAGTCAGGGGACTTGTCGAAGAGACCCAGTACTTC	-	TRBV7-3	many	TRBJ2-5
CASSRLAGIYEQYF	TGCGCCAGCAGCCGACTAGCGGGTATCTACGAGCAGTACTTC	TRBD2	TRBV5-1	few	TRBJ2-7
CSVEEASQETQYF	TGCAGCGTTGAAGAAGCCAGCCAAGAGACCCAGTACTTC	-	TRBV29-1	many	TRBJ2-5
CASSKGLAVGEQYF	TGTGCCAGCAGCAAGGGACTAGCGGTTGGCGAGCAGTACTTC	TRBD2	TRBV11-2	many	TRBJ2-7
CASEGGGTSYEQYF	TGTGCCAGCGAGGGCGGGGGGACCTCCTACGAGCAGTACTTC	TRBD2	TRBV6-1	few	TRBJ2-7
CAITRDSILPSYGYNF	TGTGCCATCACTAGGGACAGCATCCTCCCTTCCTATGGCTACAACTTC	TRBD1	TRBV10-3	few	TRBJ1-2
CASSQVVREQFF	TGTGCCAGCAGCCAAGTTGTGAGAGAGCAGTTCTTC	-	TRBV3-1	many	TRBJ2-1
CASSGVSRNTEAFF	TGCGCCAGCAGTGGGGTATCGAGGAACACTGAAGCTTTCTTT	-	TRBV5-1	-	TRBJ1-1
CAISESYGELFF	TGTGCCATCAGTGAATCTTACGGGGAGCTGTTTTTT	-	TRBV10-3	many	TRBJ2-2
CASSSGAEQGNQPQHF	TGTGCCAGCAGTTCAGGGGCGGAACAGGGCAATCAGCCCCAGCATTTT	-	TRBV27	-	TRBJ1-5
CASSRAARADTQYF	TGTGCCAGCAGCCGGGCGGCGAGGGCCGATACGCAGTATTTT	-	TRBV5-4	few	TRBJ2-3
CASSLEIGTPGEQYF	TGCGCCAGCAGCTTGGAGATAGGGACTCCGGGCGAGCAGTACTTC	-	TRBV5-1	few	TRBJ2-7
CASSSRVSQGTTYEQYF	TGTGCCAGCAGCTCGCGGGTTTCACAGGGAACAACCTACGAGCAGTACTTC	-	TRBV7-2	few	TRBJ2-7
CASSLIIGGPFIF	TGTGCCAGCAGCTTGATTATAGGGGGCCCCTTCATCTTC	TRBD1	TRBV7-9	few	TRBJ2-1
CARKRQGVRNQPQHF	TGCGCCAGAAAGAGACAGGGGGTCCGCAATCAGCCCCAGCATTTT	TRBD1	TRBV5-1	-	TRBJ1-5
CASSPGQGALDTQYF	TGTGCCAGCAGTCCCGGACAGGGGGCCTTAGATACGCAGTATTTT	TRBD1	TRBV28	few	TRBJ2-3
CSARDRVQAGSKAFF	TGCAGTGCTAGAGATCGGGTCCAGGCTGGTAGTAAAGCTTTCTTT	-	TRBV20-1	few	TRBJ1-1
CASSFGLPDSYEQYF	TGTGCCAGCAGTTTTGGACTCCCCGACTCCTACGAGCAGTACTTC	-	TRBV6-5	few	TRBJ2-7
CSVSQGDNIQYF	TGCAGCGTTTCCCAGGGAGACAACATTCAGTACTTC	-	TRBV29-1	few	TRBJ2-4
CSARADSGANQPQHF	TGCAGTGCTAGGGCGGACTCCGGGGCTAATCAGCCCCAGCATTTT	-	TRBV20-1	many	TRBJ1-5
CASSFGTSQETQYF	TGTGCCAGCAGCTTTGGGACTAGTCAAGAGACCCAGTACTTC	TRBD2	TRBV5-5	many	TRBJ2-5
CASSQVGTSTNEQFF	TGTGCCAGCAGCCAAGTCGGGACTAGCACCAATGAGCAGTTCTTC	TRBD2	TRBV4-2	many	TRBJ2-1
CASIRDSNSPLHF	TGTGCCAGCATTCGGGACAGTAATTCACCCCTCCACTTT	TRBD1	TRBV6-1	-	TRBJ1-6
CSARDQGWEQFF	TGCAGTGCTAGAGATCAAGGGTGGGAGCAGTTCTTC	-	TRBV20-1	many	TRBJ2-1
CATSRQSQETQYF	TGTGCCACCAGTAGACAGTCCCAAGAGACCCAGTACTTC	-	TRBV15	few	TRBJ2-5
CSVSRQAQETQYF	TGCAGCGTCTCCCGACAGGCCCAAGAGACCCAGTACTTC	-	TRBV29-1	few	TRBJ2-5
CSARDLWTALTTDTQYF	TGCAGTGCTAGAGATCTGTGGACGGCTCTTACCACAGATACGCAGTATTTT	-	TRBV20-1	few	TRBJ2-3
CSVVRADSYEQYF	TGCAGCGTTGTCCGGGCAGACTCCTACGAGCAGTACTTC	-	TRBV29-1	many	TRBJ2-7
CASSLGQVGPEAFF	TGTGCCAGCAGCTTAGGACAGGTTGGCCCTGAAGCTTTCTTT	-	TRBV7-9	many	TRBJ1-1
CASGLLAGLLGEQFF	TGTGCTAGTGGTTTGTTAGCGGGGCTTCTGGGTGAGCAGTTCTTC	TRBD2	TRBV12-5	many	TRBJ2-1
CASSRLAGFNEQFF	TGTGCCAGCAGCCGACTAGCGGGATTCAATGAGCAGTTCTTC	TRBD2	TRBV2	few	TRBJ2-1
CASSSPPGWEGHYEQYF	TGTGCCAGCAGCTCACCTCCAGGGTGGGAAGGCCACTACGAGCAGTACTTC	-	TRBV7-2	-	TRBJ2-7
CASSVAGVAGELFF	TGTGCCAGCAGCGTAGCCGGGGTCGCCGGGGAGCTGTTTTTT	-	TRBV9	many	TRBJ2-2
CASSLDWGPYNEQFF	TGTGCCAGCAGCTTAGACTGGGGACCCTACAATGAGCAGTTCTTC	-	TRBV7-3	-	TRBJ2-1
CASRLRGSGADTQYF	TGTGCCAGCAGGCTAAGGGGGAGCGGGGCAGATACGCAGTATTTT	-	TRBV7-2	many	TRBJ2-3
CASKAGVTNEQFF	TGTGCCAGCAAAGCGGGAGTCACAAATGAGCAGTTCTTC	TRBD2	TRBV6-2/TRBV6-3	many	TRBJ2-1
CASSVTPGQGATNEKLFF	TGTGCCAGCAGCGTAACCCCGGGACAGGGGGCAACTAATGAAAAACTGTTTTTT	TRBD1	TRBV9	many	TRBJ1-4
CSARPVTAGYEQFF	TGCAGTGCTCGCCCGGTGACAGCTGGGTATGAGCAGTTCTTC	-	TRBV20-1	few	TRBJ2-1
CASSLALGGTGQTPLHF	TGTGCCAGCAGCTTGGCTCTGGGGGGGACAGGGCAAACACCCCTCCACTTT	TRBD1	TRBV7-9	many	TRBJ1-6